This TCR beta chain was recorded in a study of cytomegalovirus exposure and HLA in healthy donors. Findings and limits, study-wide: DRB1 had the most TCR associations and HLA-C the fewest, a later analysis found, with rates varying by HLA locus. According to reports, the classifier identified cytomegalovirus status with high specificity and sensitivity.

Notes on this clone: Its antigen remains unidentified.

The PCR used 60 Vbeta and 13 Jbeta primers. Using immunoSEQ multiplex PCR, the repertoire was profiled, and TCRdb retains in-frame clones only, with some absent. The sample has some 190,000 clones, roughly four fifths seen once. Unmatched junction bases numbered 22, after V lost 0 bases and J lost 8 bases. This CDR3 spans 20 amino acids. Germline V gene lookup returns CDR1 MNHEY and CDR2 SMNVEV (reference sequence). The chain is built from TRBV27 and TRBJ2-1, with 7 bases matching TRBD2. The TCR sequence derives from a woman aged 30 to 39 in good health and CMV-seropositive. Sequencing input: PBMCs. The CDR3 sequence: CASSLSGRGLPRPGGDEQFF. CDR3 coding DNA: TGTGCCAGCAGTTTATCGGGTCGGGGACTACCAAGGCCCGGGGGTGATGAGCAGTTCTTC.